Below are 25 T cell receptor beta chains sequenced from a single sample in a study of a mutant IDH1 vaccine in newly diagnosed glioma. These TCRs' antigens remain unknown. Measured with immunoSEQ multiplex PCR; TCRdb has only the in-frame clones, and not every one. The sample records about 45,000 clones, around 92% being singletons. Time point defined: week 35, safety follow-up. Mutant IDH1 20-mer peptide, at 300 ug, made up each vaccine dose, with topical imiquimod. The specimen was PBMCs, collected from a glioma patient whose treatment included an IDH1 peptide vaccine. Source of these receptors: a man aged 50 to 59 with glioma.

The sample holds one count of this clone. V usage is TRBV28 and J usage is TRBJ2-3; D possibly matches TRBD1 or TRBD2 (6 bases each). The V end was cut by 6 bases, the J end by 1 base, with 14 bases between. The CDR3 has 15 amino acids. Per germline, CDR1 MDHEN and CDR2 SYDVKM. In nucleotides, the CDR3 is TGTGCCAGCAGCTTTAGGGGGGTCGGCACAGATACGCAGTATTTT. This sequence encodes CASSFRGVGTDTQYF.

The sample holds one count of this clone. The chain combines TRBV19 with TRBJ1-3, with 7 bases matching TRBD1. Trimming cost V 8 bases and J 1 base; bases outside gene matches: 11. Germline lookup yields CDR1 LNHDA and CDR2 SQIVND (reference sequence). The CDR3 consists of 16 residues. CDR3 in amino acids: CASQDPDRDSGNTIYF. The CDR3 DNA reads as TGTGCCAGTCAGGACCCAGACAGGGATTCTGGAAACACCATATATTTT.

The chain recombines TRBV5-1 with TRBJ1-2; no firm D call. There are 14 residues in the CDR3. The V gene's germline CDR1 is SGHRS and CDR2 YFSETQ. V shed 2 bases and J shed 0 bases, with 8 bases lying between them. The CDR3 reads CASSLDTTNYGYTF. Written as DNA, the CDR3 is TGCGCCAGCAGCTTAGACACTACTAACTATGGCTACACCTTC.

CDR3 nucleotides: TGTGCCAGTAGTTTACAGGGGCGCACAGATACGCAGTATTTT. Its translation is CASSLQGRTDTQYF. V is TRBV19 and J is TRBJ2-3; TRBD1 aligns across 7 bases. This CDR3 comprises 14 residues. The germline V gene encodes CDR1 LNHDA and CDR2 SQIVND (reference sequence). The V and J ends lost 5 bases and 1 base, in that order; junction bases with no gene match: 3.

The gene calls are TRBV15 and TRBJ2-3; TRBD2 agrees at 8 bases. Germline trimming cut 0 bases from V and 3 bases from J; bases unmatched to any gene: 5. Germline assignment: CDR1 LNHNV and CDR2 YYDKDF (reference sequence). The CDR3 is 16 residues long. The CDR3 nucleotides are TGTGCCACCAGCAGAGATCGTCGCGGGAGGACAGATACGCAGTATTTT. Protein product: CATSRDRRGRTDTQYF.

The chain employs TRBV7-9 and TRBJ2-7; 8 bases agree with TRBD1. Germline lookup yields CDR1 SEHNR and CDR2 FQNEAQ (reference sequence). The V gene end was trimmed by 5 bases and the J gene end by 5 bases; junction bases not matched to a gene: 2. This CDR3 region has 12 residues. The CDR3 DNA reads TGTGCCAGCAGCCTGACAGGGGACGAGCAGTACTTC. Its protein product is CASSLTGDEQYF.

The chain couples TRBV27 to TRBJ2-2; D may be TRBD1 (5 bases). V was clipped by 2 bases and J by 4 bases, with 8 bases between them. The length of the CDR3 is 14 residues. The germline CDR1 and CDR2 sequences are MNHEY and SMNVEV (reference sequence). The CDR3 region has the DNA TGTGCCAGCAGTTTACAGGGTGTCACCGGGGAGCTGTTTTTT. Translating gives CASSLQGVTGELFF.

A single count supports this clone. The chain couples TRBV6-6 to TRBJ2-1; TRBD2 agrees at 9 bases. The trim removed 0 bases at V and 7 bases at J, leaving 4 bases unmatched. The germline V gene has CDR1 MNHNY and CDR2 SVGAGI (reference sequence). The CDR3 length is 15 residues. Written as DNA, the CDR3 is TGTGCCAGCAGTTACTCAGCGGGAGGAGGAAATGAGCAGTTCTTC. Translation gives CASSYSAGGGNEQFF.

The rearrangement uses TRBV7-2 and TRBJ2-5; 8 bases are shared with TRBD2. V was pared by 4 bases and J by 3 bases, with 4 bases of the junction left unmatched. This CDR3 is built from 14 residues. CDR1 is SGHTA and CDR2 is FQGNSA in the germline V gene. The DNA for the CDR3 is TGTGCCAGCAGCTCCGCCGGGAGGGAAGAGACCCAGTACTTC. It translates to CASSSAGREETQYF.

The rearrangement joins TRBV18 to TRBJ1-1; D remains unclear. Trimming took off 6 bases at V and 1 base at J, with 12 bases between the two ends. Germline V CDR1 and CDR2: KGHSH, LQKENI. The CDR3 spans 14 residues. CDR3 residues: CASSPPRGNTEAFF. DNA for the CDR3: TGTGCCAGCTCCCCCCCCCGGGGGAACACTGAAGCTTTCTTT.

The V and J genes are TRBV7-2 and TRBJ2-7; 8 bases match TRBD2. From germline, CDR1 is SGHTA and CDR2 FQGNSA. Trimming removed 8 bases from V and 4 bases from J; junction bases left unmatched: 16. The CDR3 covers 16 residues. CDR3 region: CASSAATRGGMYEQYF. DNA for the CDR3: TGTGCCAGCTCCGCCGCGACACGGGGGGGCATGTACGAGCAGTACTTC.

A single count supports this clone. This chain links TRBV7-2 with TRBJ2-4, with 8 bases fitting TRBD2. With V trimmed by 5 bases and J by 1 base, 16 bases remained unmatched. The CDR3 totals 19 residues. CDR1 and CDR2 (germline): SGHTA, FQGNSA. The CDR3 DNA is TGTGCCAGCAGCCCCCGAAGAGCGGGGGCCCCCTGGGCCAAAAACATTCAGTACTTC. Its protein product is CASSPRRAGAPWAKNIQYF.

The chain has TRBV11-1 and TRBJ1-4; no firm D call. Germline V gives CDR1 SGHAT, CDR2 FQDESV (reference sequence). CDR3 length: 13 amino acids. V gave up 5 bases and J gave up 8 bases, with 12 bases separating them. CDR3: CASSPGRREKLFF. The CDR3 nucleotides read TGTGCCAGCAGCCCCGGTCGAAGAGAAAAACTGTTTTTT.

The chain links TRBV13 to TRBJ2-5, with D perhaps TRBD1 (6 bases). Germline V gene sequence: CDR1 PRHDT, CDR2 FYEKMQ (reference sequence). The CDR3 contains 13 residues. V was pared by 2 bases and J by 5 bases, with 9 bases between. The CDR3 is CASSLPGHETQYF. For the CDR3, the DNA is TGTGCCAGCAGCTTACCGGGACACGAGACCCAGTACTTC.

The chain is built from TRBV19 and TRBJ2-1; 7 bases line up with TRBD2. V shed 7 bases and J 4 bases; nucleotides not matched to a gene: 7. The CDR3 consists of 14 residues. Germline CDR1 is LNHDA and CDR2 is SQIVND (reference sequence). CDR3 bases: TGTGCCAGTATGGCGACTAGCAGATACAATGAGCAGTTCTTC. It yields the protein CASMATSRYNEQFF.

The chain links TRBV20-1 to TRBJ2-5; D is ambiguous. Germline V lookup: CDR1 DFQATT, CDR2 SNEGSKA (reference sequence). There are 10 residues in the CDR3. V lost 3 bases to trimming and J lost 5 bases, with 4 bases between them. The chain's CDR3 is CSARRETQYF. CDR3 nucleotides: TGCAGTGCTAGGCGGGAGACCCAGTACTTC.

The chain links TRBV4-1 to TRBJ2-2; D gene uncertain. Germline loops: CDR1 MGHRA, CDR2 YSYEKL. This CDR3 comprises 16 residues. The ends were cut back, 4 bases at V and 1 base at J, with 13 bases in the middle. CDR3 region: CASSRGFLENTGELFF. DNA of the CDR3: TGCGCCAGCAGCCGGGGATTTTTGGAGAACACCGGGGAGCTGTTTTTT.

V is TRBV7-2 and J is TRBJ1-2; 9 nucleotides match TRBD1. Germline lookup yields CDR1 SGHTA and CDR2 FQGNSA. The CDR3 spans 16 residues. J was trimmed by 7 bases and V by 0 bases; bases with no gene match: 9. CDR3 residues: CASSLAVGTGTRGYTF. In DNA form, the CDR3 reads TGTGCCAGCAGCTTAGCCGTCGGGACAGGGACTCGTGGCTACACCTTC.

The chain recombines TRBV5-1 with TRBJ1-1; D might be TRBD1 (6 bases). The V gene lost 4 bases and the J gene lost 0 bases, with 22 bases spanning the gap. Germline assignment: CDR1 SGHRS and CDR2 YFSETQ. There are 18 residues in the CDR3. CDR3 nucleotides: TGCGCCAGCAGCCCGGGAATCGACAGGACCTTAATGAACACTGAAGCTTTCTTT. Protein product: CASSPGIDRTLMNTEAFF.

The rearrangement joins TRBV4-1 to TRBJ1-3; D is perhaps TRBD1 (6 bases). The CDR3 extends over 15 amino acids. Germline-derived CDR1 and CDR2 are MGHRA and YSYEKL. V was trimmed by 0 bases and J by 5 bases, leaving 11 bases between them. CDR3 residues: CASSQDYRERNTIYF. In nucleotides, the CDR3 is TGCGCCAGCAGCCAAGATTACAGGGAGAGAAACACCATATATTTT.

V gene TRBV5-8 combines with J gene TRBJ2-5, with D possibly TRBD2 on 5 matching bases. CDR1 SGHTS and CDR2 YDEGEE come from the germline V gene. Trimming removed 0 bases from V and 2 bases from J, with 8 bases in between. The CDR3 extends over 14 amino acids. CDR3 in amino acids: CASSLETGQETQYF. The DNA for the CDR3 is TGTGCCAGCAGCTTGGAAACGGGACAAGAGACCCAGTACTTC.

V gene TRBV7-2 combines with J gene TRBJ1-2; no clear D. V was cut by 5 bases and J by 5 bases, with 6 bases left in between. Germline CDR1 SGHTA, CDR2 FQGNSA. The CDR3 extends over 11 amino acids. The CDR3, as DNA: TGTGCCAGCAGCCCCCGGTATGGCTACACCTTC. Translated: CASSPRYGYTF.

J is TRBJ2-7 and V is TRBV6-1; TRBD2 is a possible D gene (6 bases). V lost 2 bases and J lost 7, with 27 bases in between. CDR1 is MNHNS, CDR2 SASEGT, per germline. CDR3 size: 18 residues. The CDR3 DNA sequence: TGTGCCAGCAGTGAATTCATATTATGGCAAGGAGGGGCGCGGGAGCAGTACTTC. This sequence encodes CASSEFILWQGGAREQYF.

The V call is TRBV7-9, the J call TRBJ2-7; D is undetermined. The CDR3 totals 12 residues. Germline V gene data show CDR1 as SEHNR and CDR2 as FQNEAQ (reference sequence). V gave up 3 bases and J gave up 6 bases, with 9 bases separating them. CDR3 DNA: TGTGCCAGCAGCTTCTGGGCGTTCGAGCAGTACTTC. Translation: CASSFWAFEQYF.

This chain uses TRBV13 with TRBJ2-7, with a weak D call TRBD2 (6 bases). Trimming left V 5 bases short and J 0 bases short, with 11 bases between. The germline gives CDR1 PRHDT, CDR2 FYEKMQ (reference sequence). This CDR3 comprises 14 residues. The CDR3 nucleotides are TGTGCCAGCAGCCCGGACGGGAGCTCCTACGAGCAGTACTTC. Translation: CASSPDGSSYEQYF.